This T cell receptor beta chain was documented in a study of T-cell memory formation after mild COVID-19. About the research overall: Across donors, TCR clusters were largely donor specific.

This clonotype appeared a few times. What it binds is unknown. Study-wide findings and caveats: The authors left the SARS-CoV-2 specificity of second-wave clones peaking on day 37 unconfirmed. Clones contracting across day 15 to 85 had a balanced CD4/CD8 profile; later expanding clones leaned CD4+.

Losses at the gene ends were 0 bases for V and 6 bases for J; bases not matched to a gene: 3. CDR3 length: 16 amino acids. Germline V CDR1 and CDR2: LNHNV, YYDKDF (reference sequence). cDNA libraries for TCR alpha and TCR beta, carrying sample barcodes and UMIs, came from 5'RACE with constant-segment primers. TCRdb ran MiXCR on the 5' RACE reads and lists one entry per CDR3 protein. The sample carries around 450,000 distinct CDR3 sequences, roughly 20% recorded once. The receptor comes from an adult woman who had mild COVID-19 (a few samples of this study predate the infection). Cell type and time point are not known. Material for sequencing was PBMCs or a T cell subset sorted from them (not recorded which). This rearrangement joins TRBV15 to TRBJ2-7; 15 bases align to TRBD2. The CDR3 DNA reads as TGTGCCACCAGCAGAGACCCGGGACTAGCGGGAGGCGAGCAGTACTTC. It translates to CATSRDPGLAGGEQYF. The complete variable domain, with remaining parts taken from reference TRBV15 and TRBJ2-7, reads DAMVIQNPRYQVTQFGKPVTLSCSQTLNHNVMYWYQQKSSQAPKLLFHYYDKDFNNEADTPDNFQSRRPNTSFCFLDIRSPGLGDTAMYLCATSRDPGLAGGEQYFGPGTRLTVT.